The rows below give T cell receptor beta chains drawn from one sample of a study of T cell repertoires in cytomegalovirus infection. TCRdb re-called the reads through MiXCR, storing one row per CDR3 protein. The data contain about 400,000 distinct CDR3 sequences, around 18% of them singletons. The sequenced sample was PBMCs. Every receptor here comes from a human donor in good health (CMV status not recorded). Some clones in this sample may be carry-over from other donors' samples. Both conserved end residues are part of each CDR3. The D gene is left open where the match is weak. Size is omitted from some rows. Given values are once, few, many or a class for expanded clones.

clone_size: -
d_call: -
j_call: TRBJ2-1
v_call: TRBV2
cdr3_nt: TGTGCCAGCAGTACGACCAACAATGAGCAGTTCTTC
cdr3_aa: CASSTTNNEQFF

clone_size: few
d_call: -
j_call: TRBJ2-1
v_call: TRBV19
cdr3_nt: TGTGCCAGTAGTTGGGTAACGACAAATGAGCAGTTCTTC
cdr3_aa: CASSWVTTNEQFF

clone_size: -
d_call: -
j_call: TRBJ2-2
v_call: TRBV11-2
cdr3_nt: TGTGCCAGCAGCTACCGAGGACAGGGGGTAGCGGGAGACCCGGGCGGGGAGCTGTTTTTT
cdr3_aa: CASSYRGQGVAGDPGGELFF

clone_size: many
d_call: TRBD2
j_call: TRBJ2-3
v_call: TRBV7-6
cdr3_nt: TGTGCCAGCACCCACGGACTAGCCCCAGATACGCAGTATTTT
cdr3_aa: CASTHGLAPDTQYF

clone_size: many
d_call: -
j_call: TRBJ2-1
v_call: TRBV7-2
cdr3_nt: TGTGCCAGCAGCTTAGGGGTCAGCGATGAGCAGTTCTTC
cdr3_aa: CASSLGVSDEQFF

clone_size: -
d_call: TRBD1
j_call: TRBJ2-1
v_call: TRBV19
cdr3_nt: TGTGCCAGTAGTACGTCCGGGACAGGTGACAATGAGCAGTTCTTC
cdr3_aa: CASSTSGTGDNEQFF

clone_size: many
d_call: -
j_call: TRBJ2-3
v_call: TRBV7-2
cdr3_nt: TGTGCCAGCAGCTTAGATCCCGGCGGGGCAGATACGCAGTATTTT
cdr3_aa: CASSLDPGGADTQYF

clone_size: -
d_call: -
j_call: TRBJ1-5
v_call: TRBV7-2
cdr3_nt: TGTGCCAGCAGCCCCCAGGGGACGGGGCAGCCCCAGCATTTT
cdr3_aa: CASSPQGTGQPQHF

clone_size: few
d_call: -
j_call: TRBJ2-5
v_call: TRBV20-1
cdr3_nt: TGCAGTGCTAGAGATGGAGTGGTTAGGACCCAGTACTTC
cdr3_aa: CSARDGVVRTQYF

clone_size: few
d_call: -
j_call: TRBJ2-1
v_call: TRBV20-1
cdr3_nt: TGCAGTGCTAGCGGCCCGCGGCAGTTCTTC
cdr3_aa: CSASGPRQFF

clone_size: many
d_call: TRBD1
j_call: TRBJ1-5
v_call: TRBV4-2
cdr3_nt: TGTGCCAGCAGCCTAGACAGGGGAGGTCAGCCCCAGCATTTT
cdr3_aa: CASSLDRGGQPQHF

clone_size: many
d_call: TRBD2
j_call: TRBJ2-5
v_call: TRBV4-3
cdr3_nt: TGCGCCAGCAGCCAAGGTAGCGGGAGAAGGGAGACCCAGTACTTC
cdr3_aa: CASSQGSGRRETQYF

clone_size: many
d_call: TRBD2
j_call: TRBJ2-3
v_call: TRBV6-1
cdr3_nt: TGTGCCAGCAGGAGCGGGGGGGGAGGTACGCAGTATTTT
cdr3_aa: CASRSGGGGTQYF

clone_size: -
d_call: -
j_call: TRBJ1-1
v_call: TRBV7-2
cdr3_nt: TGTGCCAGCAGCTTTTCCTCCGTGGGACGCGCCCGGAACACTGAAGCTTTCTTT
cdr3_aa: CASSFSSVGRARNTEAFF